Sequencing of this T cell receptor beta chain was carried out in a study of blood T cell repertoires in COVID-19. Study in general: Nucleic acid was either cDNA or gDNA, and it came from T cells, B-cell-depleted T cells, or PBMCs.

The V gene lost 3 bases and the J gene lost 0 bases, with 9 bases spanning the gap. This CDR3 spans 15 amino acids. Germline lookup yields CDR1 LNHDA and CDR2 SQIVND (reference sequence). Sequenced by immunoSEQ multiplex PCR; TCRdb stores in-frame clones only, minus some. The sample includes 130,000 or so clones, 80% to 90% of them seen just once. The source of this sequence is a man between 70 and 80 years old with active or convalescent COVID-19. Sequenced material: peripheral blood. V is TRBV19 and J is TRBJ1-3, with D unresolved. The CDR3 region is CASSIRHLSGNTIYF. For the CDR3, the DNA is TGTGCCAGTAGTATTCGACACCTCTCTGGAAACACCATATATTTT.